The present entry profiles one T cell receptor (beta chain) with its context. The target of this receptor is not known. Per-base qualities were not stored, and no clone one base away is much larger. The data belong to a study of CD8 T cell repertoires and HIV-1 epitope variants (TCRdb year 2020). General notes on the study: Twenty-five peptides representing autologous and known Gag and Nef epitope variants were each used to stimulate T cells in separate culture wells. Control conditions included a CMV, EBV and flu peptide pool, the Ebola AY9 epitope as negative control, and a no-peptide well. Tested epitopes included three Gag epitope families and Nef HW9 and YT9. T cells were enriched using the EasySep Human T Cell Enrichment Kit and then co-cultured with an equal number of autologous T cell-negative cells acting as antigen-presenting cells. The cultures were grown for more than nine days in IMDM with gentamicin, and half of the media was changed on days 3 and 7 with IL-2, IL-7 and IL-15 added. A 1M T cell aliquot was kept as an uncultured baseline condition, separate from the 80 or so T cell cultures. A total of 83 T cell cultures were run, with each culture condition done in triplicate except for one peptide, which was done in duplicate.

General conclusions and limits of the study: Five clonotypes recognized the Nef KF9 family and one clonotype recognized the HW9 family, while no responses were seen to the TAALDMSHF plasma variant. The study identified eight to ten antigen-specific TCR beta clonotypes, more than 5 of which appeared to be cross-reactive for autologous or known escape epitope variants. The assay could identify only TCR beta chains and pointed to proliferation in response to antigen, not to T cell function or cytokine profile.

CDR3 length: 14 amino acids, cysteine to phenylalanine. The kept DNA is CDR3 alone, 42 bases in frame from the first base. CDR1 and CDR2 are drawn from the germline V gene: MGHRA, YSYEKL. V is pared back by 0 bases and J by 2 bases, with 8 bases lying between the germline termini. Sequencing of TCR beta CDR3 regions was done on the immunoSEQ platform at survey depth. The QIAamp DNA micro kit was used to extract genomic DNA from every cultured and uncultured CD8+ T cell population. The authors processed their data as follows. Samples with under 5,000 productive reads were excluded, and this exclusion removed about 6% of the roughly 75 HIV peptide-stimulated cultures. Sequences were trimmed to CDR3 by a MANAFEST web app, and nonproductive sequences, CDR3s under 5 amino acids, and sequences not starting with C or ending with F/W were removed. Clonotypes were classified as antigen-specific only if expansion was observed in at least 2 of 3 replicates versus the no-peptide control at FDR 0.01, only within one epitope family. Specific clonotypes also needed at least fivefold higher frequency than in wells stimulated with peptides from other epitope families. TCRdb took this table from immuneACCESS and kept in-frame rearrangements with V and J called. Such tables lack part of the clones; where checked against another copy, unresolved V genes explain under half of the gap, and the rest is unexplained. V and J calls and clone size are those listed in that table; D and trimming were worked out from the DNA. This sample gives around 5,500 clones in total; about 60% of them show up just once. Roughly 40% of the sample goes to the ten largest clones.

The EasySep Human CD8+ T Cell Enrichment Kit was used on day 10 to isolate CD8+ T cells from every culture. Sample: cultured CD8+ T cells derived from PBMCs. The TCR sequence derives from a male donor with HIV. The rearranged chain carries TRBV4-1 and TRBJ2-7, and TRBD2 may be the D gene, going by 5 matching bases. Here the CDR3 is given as CASSQELVAYEQYF. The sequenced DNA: TGCGCCAGCAGCCAAGAACTAGTGGCCTACGAGCAGTACTTC.